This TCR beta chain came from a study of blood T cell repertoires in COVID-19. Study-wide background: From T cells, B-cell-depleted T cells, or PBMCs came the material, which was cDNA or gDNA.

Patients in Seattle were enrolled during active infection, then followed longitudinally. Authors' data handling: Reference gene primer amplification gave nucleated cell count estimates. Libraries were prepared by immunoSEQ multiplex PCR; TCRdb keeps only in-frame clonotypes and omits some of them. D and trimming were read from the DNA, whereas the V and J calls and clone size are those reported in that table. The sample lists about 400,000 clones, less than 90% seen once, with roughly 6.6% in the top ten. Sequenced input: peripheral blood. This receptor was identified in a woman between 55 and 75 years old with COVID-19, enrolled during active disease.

In nucleotides, the CDR3 is TGTGCCAGCAGGCGACAGGGAAACATTCAGTACTTC. This encodes CASRRQGNIQYF. The V call is TRBV12-3 or TRBV12-4, the J call TRBJ2-4, with 7 bases matching TRBD1. V lost 6 bases to trimming and J lost 6 bases; unmatched junction nucleotides: 2. This CDR3 region has 12 residues.